This TCR beta chain was retrieved from a study of technical replicates of blood from several donors. The assay was immunoSEQ multiplex PCR, and TCRdb's table has in-frame clones only and misses some. The sample records around 92,000 clones, approximately 94% being singletons. J lost 6 bases, V lost 2 bases, and 6 bases had no gene match. The CDR3 is made up of 16 amino acids. Germline loops: CDR1 GTSNPN, CDR2 SVGIG (reference sequence). V usage is TRBV30 and J usage is TRBJ2-3, with TRBD2 matching over 15 bases. The TCR originated in a human donor in good health. Input material: T cells isolated from PBMCs. The DNA of the CDR3 is TGTGCCTGGAGTCCCGGGACTAGCGGGGGGTGGGATACGCAGTATTTT. It specifies CAWSPGTSGGWDTQYF.